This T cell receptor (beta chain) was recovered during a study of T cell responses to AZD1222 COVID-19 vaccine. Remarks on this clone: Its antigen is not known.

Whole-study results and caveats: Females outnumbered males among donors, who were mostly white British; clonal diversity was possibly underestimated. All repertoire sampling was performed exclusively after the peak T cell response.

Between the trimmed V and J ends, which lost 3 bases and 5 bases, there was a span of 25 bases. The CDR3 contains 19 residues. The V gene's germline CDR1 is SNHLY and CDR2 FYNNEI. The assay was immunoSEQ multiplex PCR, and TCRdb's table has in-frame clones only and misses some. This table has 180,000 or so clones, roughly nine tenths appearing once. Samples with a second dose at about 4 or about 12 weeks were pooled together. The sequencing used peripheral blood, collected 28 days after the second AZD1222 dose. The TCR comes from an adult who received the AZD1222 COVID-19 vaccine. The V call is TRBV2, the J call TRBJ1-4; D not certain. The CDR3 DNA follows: TGTGCCAGCAGTGACATTTTTACAACCACCCCAGCCCTAAATGAAAAACTGTTTTTT. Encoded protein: CASSDIFTTTPALNEKLFF.